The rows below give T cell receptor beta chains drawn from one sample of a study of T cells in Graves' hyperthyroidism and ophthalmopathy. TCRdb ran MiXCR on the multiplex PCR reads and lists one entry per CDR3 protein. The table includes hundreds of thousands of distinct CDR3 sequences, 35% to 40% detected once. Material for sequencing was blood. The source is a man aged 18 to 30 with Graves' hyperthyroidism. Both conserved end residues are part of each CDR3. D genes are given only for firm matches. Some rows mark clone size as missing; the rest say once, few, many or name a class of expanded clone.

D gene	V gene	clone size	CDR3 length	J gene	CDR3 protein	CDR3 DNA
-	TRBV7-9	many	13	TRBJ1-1	CASSPRRDTEAFF	TGTGCCAGCAGCCCACGGCGAGACACTGAAGCTTTCTTT
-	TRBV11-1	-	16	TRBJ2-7	CASSSGPVSSNYEQYF	TGTGCCAGCAGCTCAGGCCCCGTGTCCTCAAACTACGAGCAGTACTTC
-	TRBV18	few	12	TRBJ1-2	CASSPSTDGYTF	TGTGCCAGCTCACCCTCCACAGATGGCTACACCTTC
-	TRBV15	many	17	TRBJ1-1	CATSTGPGADNIYKAFF	TGTGCCACCAGCACAGGGCCCGGCGCAGACAATATTTATAAAGCTTTCTTT
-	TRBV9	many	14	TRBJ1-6	CASSVVGEESPLHF	TGTGCCAGCAGCGTAGTGGGGGAGGAATCACCCCTCCACTTT
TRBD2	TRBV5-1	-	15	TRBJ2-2	CARGGLAPNTGELFF	TGCGCCAGGGGAGGACTAGCTCCGAACACCGGGGAGCTGTTTTTT
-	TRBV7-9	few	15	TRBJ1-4	CASSKGGTANEKLFF	TGTGCCAGCAGCAAAGGGGGGACGGCTAATGAAAAACTGTTTTTT
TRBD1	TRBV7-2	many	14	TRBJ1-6	CASSADRGRSPLHF	TGTGCCAGCAGCGCGGACAGGGGGCGTTCACCCCTCCACTTT
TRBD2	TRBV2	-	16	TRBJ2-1	CASSEAVASRGDEQFF	TGTGCCAGCAGTGAAGCGGTTGCTAGTCGGGGGGATGAGCAGTTCTTC
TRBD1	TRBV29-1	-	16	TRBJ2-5	CSATRQGGWLGETQYF	TGCAGCGCCACGCGACAGGGCGGGTGGCTCGGAGAGACCCAGTACTTC
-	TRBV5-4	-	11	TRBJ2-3	CASSSADTQYF	TGTGCCAGCAGCTCTGCAGATACGCAGTATTTT
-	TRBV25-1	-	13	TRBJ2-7	CAVPGHGGYEQYF	TGTGCCGTCCCGGGACATGGGGGCTACGAGCAGTACTTC
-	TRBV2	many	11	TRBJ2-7	CASSERYEQYF	TGTGCCAGCAGTGAGCGGTACGAGCAGTACTTC
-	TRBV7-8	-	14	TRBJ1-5	CASSLSSTDSPQHF	TGTGCCAGCAGTTTATCGTCCACGGATAGTCCCCAGCATTTT
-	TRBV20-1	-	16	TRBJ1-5	CSARDKTATLNQPQHF	TGCAGTGCTAGAGATAAAACAGCGACACTCAATCAGCCCCAGCATTTT
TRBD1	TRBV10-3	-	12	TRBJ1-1	CATRTGLFAAFF	TGTGCCACTCGGACAGGGTTGTTTGCAGCTTTCTTT
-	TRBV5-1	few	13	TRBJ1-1	CASSGGYYTEAFF	TGCGCCAGCAGTGGCGGATACTACACTGAAGCTTTCTTT
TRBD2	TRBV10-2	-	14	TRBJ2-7	CASNPGLAGAEQYF	TGCGCCAGCAACCCCGGACTAGCGGGGGCGGAGCAGTACTTC
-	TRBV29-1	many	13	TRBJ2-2	CSVARPNTGELFF	TGCAGCGTTGCCAGACCGAACACCGGGGAGCTGTTTTTT
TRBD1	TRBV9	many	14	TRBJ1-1	CASSETGGSTEAFF	TGTGCCAGCAGCGAGACAGGGGGCTCCACTGAAGCTTTCTTT
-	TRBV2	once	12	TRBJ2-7	CASMANTGEQYF	TGTGCCAGCATGGCGAACACCGGGGAGCAGTACTTC
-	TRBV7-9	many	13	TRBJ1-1	CASSLYEDTEAFF	TGTGCCAGCAGCTTATATGAGGACACTGAAGCTTTCTTT
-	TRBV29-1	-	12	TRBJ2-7	CSVERQVGEQYF	TGCAGCGTTGAGAGGCAGGTGGGTGAGCAGTACTTC
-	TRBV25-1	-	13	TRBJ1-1	CASNGGQNTEAFF	TGTGCCAGCAACGGCGGACAGAACACTGAAGCTTTCTTT
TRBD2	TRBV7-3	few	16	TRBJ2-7	CASSSGLAGDWDEQYF	TGTGCCAGCAGCTCCGGACTAGCGGGAGATTGGGACGAGCAGTACTTC
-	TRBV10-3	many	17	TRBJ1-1	CAITSHGGLEGNTEAFF	TGTGCCATCACTTCTCATGGGGGATTGGAAGGGAACACTGAAGCTTTCTTT
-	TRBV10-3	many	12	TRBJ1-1	CAISAQGRDAFF	TGTGCCATCAGTGCCCAGGGGCGAGACGCTTTCTTT
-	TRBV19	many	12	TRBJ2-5	CAVRGGEETQYF	TGTGCCGTCAGAGGGGGGGAGGAGACCCAGTACTTC
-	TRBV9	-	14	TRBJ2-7	CASSVADGNCEQYF	TGTGCCAGCAGCGTAGCGGACGGAAACTGCGAGCAGTACTTC
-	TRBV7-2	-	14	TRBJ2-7	CASSLNVESYEQYF	TGTGCCAGCAGCTTAAACGTCGAATCCTACGAGCAGTACTTC
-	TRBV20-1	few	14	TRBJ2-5	CSANTPARQETQYF	TGCAGTGCTAATACACCGGCCAGACAAGAGACCCAGTACTTC
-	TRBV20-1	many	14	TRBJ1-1	CSAREEGSHTEAFF	TGCAGTGCTAGGGAGGAGGGGTCGCACACTGAAGCTTTCTTT
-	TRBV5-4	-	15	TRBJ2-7	CASSLGGDSPYEQYF	TGTGCCAGCAGCTTGGGAGGGGACTCCCCCTACGAGCAGTACTTC
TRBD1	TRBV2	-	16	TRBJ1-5	CASSGLDRGDDQPQHF	TGTGCCAGCAGCGGCCTAGACAGGGGTGATGATCAGCCCCAGCATTTT
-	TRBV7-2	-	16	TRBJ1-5	CASSSRFGGESQPQHF	TGTGCCAGCAGTTCCCGGTTTGGGGGTGAATCTCAGCCCCAGCATTTT
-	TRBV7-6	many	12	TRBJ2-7	CASSLERQEQYF	TGTGCCAGCAGCTTAGAGAGACAGGAGCAGTACTTC
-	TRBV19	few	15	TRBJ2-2	CASSMAGLSTGELFF	TGTGCCAGTAGTATGGCAGGTCTAAGTACCGGGGAGCTGTTTTTT
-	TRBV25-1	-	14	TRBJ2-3	CAGSAIPGTNTQYF	TGTGCCGGCAGTGCTATTCCCGGGACGAATACGCAGTATTTT
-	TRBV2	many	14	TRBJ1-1	CASPGGSENTEAFF	TGTGCCAGCCCGGGGGGGTCGGAGAACACTGAAGCTTTCTTT
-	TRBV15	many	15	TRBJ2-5	CATSRGKGLQETQYF	TGTGCCACCAGCAGAGGAAAGGGATTGCAAGAGACCCAGTACTTC
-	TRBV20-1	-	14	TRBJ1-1	CSARPSRGGTEAFF	TGCAGTGCTCGCCCAAGTAGGGGCGGCACTGAAGCTTTCTTT
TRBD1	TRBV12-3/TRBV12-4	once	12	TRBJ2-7	CASSRGQILRYF	TGTGCCAGCAGTCGGGGACAGATTTTGCGGTACTTC
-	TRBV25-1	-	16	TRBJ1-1	CASSEWMTGERAEAFF	TGTGCCAGCAGTGAATGGATGACCGGGGAGCGCGCTGAAGCTTTCTTT
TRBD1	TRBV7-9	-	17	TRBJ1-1	CASSHTGTVKKNTEAFF	TGTGCCAGCAGCCATACGGGGACAGTAAAAAAAAACACTGAAGCTTTCTTT
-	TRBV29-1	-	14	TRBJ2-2	CSVEVGGPTGELFF	TGCAGCGTTGAGGTGGGGGGGCCAACCGGGGAGCTGTTTTTT
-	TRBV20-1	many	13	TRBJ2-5	CSASRPYQETQYF	TGCAGTGCTAGCCGTCCGTACCAAGAGACCCAGTACTTC
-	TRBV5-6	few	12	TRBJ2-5	CASSKSLETQYF	TGTGCCAGCAGCAAAAGCCTGGAGACCCAGTACTTC
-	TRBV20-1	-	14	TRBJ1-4	CSARDPRLNEKLFF	TGCAGTGCTAGAGATCCCCGTCTTAATGAAAAACTGTTTTTT
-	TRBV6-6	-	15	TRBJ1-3	CASSYQAAPGNTIYF	TGTGCCAGCAGTTACCAGGCAGCCCCTGGAAACACCATATATTTT
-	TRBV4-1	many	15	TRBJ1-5	CASSQESGGNQPQHF	TGCGCCAGCAGCCAAGAGTCAGGGGGCAATCAGCCCCAGCATTTT